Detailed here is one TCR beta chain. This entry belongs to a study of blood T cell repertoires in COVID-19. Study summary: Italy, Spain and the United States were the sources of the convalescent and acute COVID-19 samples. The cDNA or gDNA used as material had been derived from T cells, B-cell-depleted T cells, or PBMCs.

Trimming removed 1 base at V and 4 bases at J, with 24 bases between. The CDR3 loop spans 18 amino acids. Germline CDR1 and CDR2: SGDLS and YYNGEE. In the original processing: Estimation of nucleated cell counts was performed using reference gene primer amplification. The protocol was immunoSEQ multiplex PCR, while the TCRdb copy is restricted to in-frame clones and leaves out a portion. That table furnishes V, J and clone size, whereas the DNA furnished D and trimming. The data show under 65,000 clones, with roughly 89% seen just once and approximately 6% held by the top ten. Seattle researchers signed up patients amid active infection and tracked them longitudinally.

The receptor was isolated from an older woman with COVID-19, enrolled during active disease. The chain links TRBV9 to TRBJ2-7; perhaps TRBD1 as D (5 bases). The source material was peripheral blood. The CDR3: CASSVYSATRPGQYEQYF. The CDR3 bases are TGTGCCAGCAGCGTATATTCCGCAACACGGCCAGGACAATACGAGCAGTACTTC.